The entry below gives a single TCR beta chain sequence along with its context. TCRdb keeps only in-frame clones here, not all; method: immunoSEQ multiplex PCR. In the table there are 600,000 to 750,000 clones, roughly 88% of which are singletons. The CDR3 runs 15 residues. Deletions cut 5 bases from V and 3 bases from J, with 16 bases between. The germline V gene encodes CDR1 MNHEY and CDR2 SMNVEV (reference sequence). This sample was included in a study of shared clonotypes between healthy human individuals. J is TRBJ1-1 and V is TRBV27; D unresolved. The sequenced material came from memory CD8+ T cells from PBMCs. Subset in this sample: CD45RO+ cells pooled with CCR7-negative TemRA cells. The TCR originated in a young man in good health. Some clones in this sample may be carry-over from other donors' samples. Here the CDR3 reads CASSPSPRGYTEAFF. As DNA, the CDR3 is TGTGCCAGCAGTCCTTCGCCACGGGGATACACTGAAGCTTTCTTT.